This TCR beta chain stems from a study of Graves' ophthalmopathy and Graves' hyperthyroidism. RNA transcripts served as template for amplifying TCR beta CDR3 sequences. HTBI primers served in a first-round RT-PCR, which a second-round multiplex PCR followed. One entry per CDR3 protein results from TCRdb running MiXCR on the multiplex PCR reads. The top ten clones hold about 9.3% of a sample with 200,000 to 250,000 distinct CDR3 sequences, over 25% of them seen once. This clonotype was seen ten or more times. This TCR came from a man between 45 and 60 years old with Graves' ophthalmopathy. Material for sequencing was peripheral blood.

The CDR3 bases are TGTGCCAGCAGCTTAGGGGCAGGGCGGGATCAGCCCCAGCATTTT. Protein product: CASSLGAGRDQPQHF. This chain uses TRBV7-9 with TRBJ1-5, with a tentative D call TRBD1 (5 bases). Trimming pared 1 base from V and 5 bases from J, leaving 12 bases between. This CDR3 is built from 15 residues. The germline CDR1 and CDR2 sequences are SEHNR and FQNEAQ (reference sequence).